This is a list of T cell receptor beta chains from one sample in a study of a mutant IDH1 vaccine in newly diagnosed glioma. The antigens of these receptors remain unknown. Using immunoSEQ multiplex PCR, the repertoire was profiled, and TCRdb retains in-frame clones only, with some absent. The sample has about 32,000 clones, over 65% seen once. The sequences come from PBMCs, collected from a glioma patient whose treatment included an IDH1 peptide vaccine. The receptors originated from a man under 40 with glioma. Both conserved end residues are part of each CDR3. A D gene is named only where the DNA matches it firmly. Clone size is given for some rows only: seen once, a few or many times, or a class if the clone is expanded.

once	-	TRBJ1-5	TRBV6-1	CASSEAGLASNQPQHF	TGTGCCAGCAGTGAAGCCGGACTAGCTAGCAATCAGCCCCAGCATTTT
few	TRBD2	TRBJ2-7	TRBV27	CASSSPGGSKSYEQYF	TGTGCCAGCAGTTCCCCTGGCGGGAGTAAGTCCTACGAGCAGTACTTC
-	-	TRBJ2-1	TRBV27	CASSLTGPAYNEQFF	TGTGCCAGCAGTTTAACAGGGCCCGCGTACAATGAGCAGTTCTTC
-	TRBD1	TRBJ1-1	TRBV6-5	CASSGLGRGQTEAFF	TGTGCCAGCAGTGGACTGGGCAGGGGGCAGACTGAAGCTTTCTTT
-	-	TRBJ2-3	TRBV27	CASSLSSGSPKDTQYF	TGTGCCAGCAGTCTTTCCTCAGGATCCCCAAAAGATACGCAGTATTTT
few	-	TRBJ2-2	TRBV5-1	CASSLVVSPNTGELFF	TGCGCCAGCAGCTTGGTTGTCAGTCCTAACACCGGGGAGCTGTTTTTT
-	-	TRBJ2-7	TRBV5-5	CASSFEQGAYEQYF	TGTGCCAGCAGCTTTGAACAGGGCGCCTACGAGCAGTACTTC
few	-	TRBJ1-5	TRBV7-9	CASSFSPNQPQHF	TGTGCCAGCAGCTTTTCTCCTAATCAGCCCCAGCATTTT
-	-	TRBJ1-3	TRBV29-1	CSVEDGGAGNTIYF	TGCAGCGTTGAAGATGGGGGGGCTGGAAACACCATATATTTT
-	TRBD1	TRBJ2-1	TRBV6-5	CASSSTGTFYNEQFF	TGTGCCAGCAGTTCGACAGGGACCTTCTACAATGAGCAGTTCTTC
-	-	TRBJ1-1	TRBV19	CASSLGKGTEAFF	TGTGCCAGTAGTCTTGGGAAGGGCACTGAAGCTTTCTTT
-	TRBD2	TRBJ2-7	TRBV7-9	CASSPGLAGPFEQYF	TGTGCCAGCAGCCCGGGACTAGCGGGGCCATTCGAGCAGTACTTC
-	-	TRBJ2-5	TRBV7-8	CASSYRVQETQYF	TGTGCCAGCAGCTACAGGGTCCAAGAGACCCAGTACTTC
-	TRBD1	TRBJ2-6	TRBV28	CASSKGQLSGANVLTF	TGTGCCAGCAGTAAGGGACAGCTCTCTGGGGCCAACGTCCTGACTTTC
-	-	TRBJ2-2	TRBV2	CASSGIGGRNTGELFF	TGTGCCAGCAGTGGGATCGGGGGGCGGAACACCGGGGAGCTGTTTTTT
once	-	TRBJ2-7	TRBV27	CASSPLDSLYEQYF	TGTGCCAGCAGTCCCCTAGACAGCCTCTACGAGCAGTACTTC
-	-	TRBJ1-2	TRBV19	CASSRGDSGYYGYTF	TGTGCCAGTAGTAGAGGGGACTCGGGGTATTATGGCTACACCTTC
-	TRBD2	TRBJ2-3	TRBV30	CAWRELAGVSDTQYF	TGTGCCTGGAGGGAGCTAGCGGGAGTGTCAGATACGCAGTATTTT
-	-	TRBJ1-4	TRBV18	CASSSGTNEKLFF	TGTGCCAGCTCCTCTGGAACTAATGAAAAACTGTTTTTT
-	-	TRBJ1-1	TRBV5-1	CASSLERDTEAFF	TGCGCCAGCAGCTTGGAAAGGGACACTGAAGCTTTCTTT
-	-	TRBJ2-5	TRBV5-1	CASRQQETQYF	TGCGCCAGCCGGCAGCAAGAGACCCAGTACTTC
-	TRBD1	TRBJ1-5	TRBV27	CASSFLGQGEGQPQHF	TGTGCCAGCAGTTTTTTGGGACAGGGCGAAGGACAGCCCCAGCATTTT
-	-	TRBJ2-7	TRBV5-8	CASSFGRGSEQYF	TGTGCCAGCAGCTTTGGGAGAGGCTCCGAGCAGTACTTC
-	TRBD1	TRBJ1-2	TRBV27	CASSLSDRAGGYTF	TGTGCCAGCAGTTTATCGGACAGGGCAGGTGGCTACACCTTC
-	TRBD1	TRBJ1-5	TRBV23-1	CAGRRTGSGDYSNQPQHF	TGCGCCGGCCGGAGGACAGGGTCGGGGGATTATAGCAATCAGCCCCAGCATTTT
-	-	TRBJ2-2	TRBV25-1	CASSKGLSNTGELFF	TGTGCCAGCAGTAAGGGACTTTCTAACACCGGGGAGCTGTTTTTT
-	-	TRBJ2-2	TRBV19	CASSFGRVWVSTGELFF	TGTGCCAGTAGTTTTGGCAGGGTTTGGGTCAGCACCGGGGAGCTGTTTTTT
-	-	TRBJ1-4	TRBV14	CASSQEGIETGFGKLFF	TGTGCCAGCAGCCAAGAAGGTATAGAAACAGGTTTCGGAAAACTGTTTTTT
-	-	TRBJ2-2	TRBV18	CASSPRGEGSTGELFF	TGTGCCAGCTCACCCCGAGGAGAGGGGAGCACCGGGGAGCTGTTTTTT
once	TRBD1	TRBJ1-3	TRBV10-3	CAINPGQGVRDTIYF	TGTGCCATCAACCCGGGACAGGGGGTGCGGGACACCATATATTTT
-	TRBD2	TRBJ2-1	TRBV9	CASSHTSGRDNEQFF	TGTGCCAGCAGCCATACTAGCGGGAGGGACAATGAGCAGTTCTTC
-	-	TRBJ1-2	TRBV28	CASTRTARGYTF	TGTGCCAGCACCCGGACAGCTCGGGGCTACACCTTC
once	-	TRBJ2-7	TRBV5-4	CASTDTGGLLSSYEQYF	TGTGCCAGCACCGATACCGGTGGGCTCCTGAGCTCCTACGAGCAGTACTTC
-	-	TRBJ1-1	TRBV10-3	CAISELALPAFF	TGTGCCATCAGTGAGCTAGCGTTGCCAGCTTTCTTT
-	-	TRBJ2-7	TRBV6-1	CASTRQQSEQYF	TGTGCCAGCACCCGGCAACAGAGCGAGCAGTACTTC
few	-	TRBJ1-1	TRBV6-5	CASSPPGRGSTEAFF	TGTGCCAGCAGCCCCCCCGGAAGGGGAAGCACTGAAGCTTTCTTT
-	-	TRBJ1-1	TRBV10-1	CASSENFEGYTEAFF	TGCGCCAGCAGTGAGAATTTTGAGGGATACACTGAAGCTTTCTTT
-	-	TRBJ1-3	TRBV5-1	CASSPEPLAQAGNTIYF	TGCGCCAGCAGCCCCGAACCACTCGCTCAGGCGGGAAACACCATATATTTT
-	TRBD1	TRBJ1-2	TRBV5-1	CASSLGTGGYGYTF	TGCGCCAGCAGCCTGGGGACAGGAGGGTATGGCTACACCTTC
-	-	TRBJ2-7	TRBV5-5	CASSLVGEREQYF	TGTGCCAGCAGCTTGGTTGGGGAACGCGAGCAGTACTTC
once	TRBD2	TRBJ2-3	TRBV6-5	CATGAGVNTDTQYF	TGTGCCACTGGAGCGGGGGTGAACACAGATACGCAGTATTTT
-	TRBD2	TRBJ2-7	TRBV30	CAWSRPGLAGGSRSEQYF	TGTGCCTGGAGTCGACCCGGACTAGCGGGAGGGTCCAGGAGCGAGCAGTACTTC